The 28 T cell receptor beta chains given below trace back to one sample, sequenced in a study of sequential checkpoint blockade in melanoma. Stated treatment: randomized to nivolumab then ipilimumab (arm A) or the reverse (arm B). The repertoire was sequenced with immunoSEQ multiplex PCR; TCRdb's copy has only in-frame clones and lacks some. This table has 3,800 or so clones, about 60% appearing once. Specimen: CD8+ T cells sorted from blood (inferred from file names), collected from a patient given nivolumab and ipilimumab in sequence. The origin of the receptors is a human donor with melanoma.

In its sample, this clone was seen a few times. The chain links TRBV7-6 to TRBJ1-4; D gene uncertain. The ends were cut back, 3 bases at V and 7 bases at J, with 9 bases in the middle. The CDR3 runs to 13 residues. Germline CDR1 is SGHVS and CDR2 is FNYEAQ. CDR3 in amino acids: CASSFGEFEKLFF. The CDR3 nucleotides read TGTGCCAGCAGCTTCGGTGAATTTGAAAAACTGTTTTTT.

This clone has only one observation. The V gene is TRBV4-3, the J gene TRBJ2-4, with D perhaps matching TRBD1 (6 bases). CDR3 length: 18 residues. V was clipped by 3 bases and J by 0 bases, with 18 bases between them. Germline V gene lookup returns CDR1 LGHNA and CDR2 YSLEER. CDR3 sequence (DNA): TGCGCCAGCAGCCAGGAACTGGACAGTTCAATAGCCAAAAACATTCAGTACTTC. This sequence encodes CASSQELDSSIAKNIQYF.

The V call is TRBV6-4, the J call TRBJ1-6; maybe TRBD1 (5 bases). V lost 0 bases and J 4 bases, leaving 7 bases between the germline ends. Per germline, CDR1 MRHNA and CDR2 SNTAGT. The CDR3 spans 15 residues. CDR3 sequence: CASSDSGGYNSPLHF. The CDR3 DNA follows: TGTGCCAGCAGTGACTCGGGGGGTTATAATTCACCCCTCCACTTT.

This sequence joins TRBV5-6 and TRBJ2-1, with D perhaps TRBD2 (5 bases). V gave up 0 bases and J gave up 12 bases, with 7 bases separating them. The CDR3 covers 11 residues. CDR1 is SGHDT and CDR2 is YYEEEE in the germline V gene. The CDR3 coding sequence is TGTGCCAGCAGCTTGGGTGGAGGGCAGTTCTTC. Translated, it gives CASSLGGGQFF.

The V gene is TRBV5-1, the J gene TRBJ2-3, with 7 bases that match TRBD1. Germline values: CDR1 SGHRS, CDR2 YFSETQ. Trimming at V came to 2 bases and at J to 1 base, leaving 7 bases not matched to a gene. The CDR3 contains 16 residues. CDR3 region: CASSFRDRARTDTQYF. In DNA form, the CDR3 reads TGCGCCAGCAGCTTCCGTGACAGGGCCCGCACAGATACGCAGTATTTT.

The chain uses TRBV19 and TRBJ2-7; 9 nucleotides align to TRBD1. Looked up from germline, CDR1 is LNHDA and CDR2 is SQIVND (reference sequence). CDR3 length: 15 residues. V lost 6 bases and J lost 2; bases outside the gene matches: 8. CDR3: CASSLGTGPTYEQYF. CDR3 sequence (DNA): TGTGCCAGTAGCCTCGGGACAGGGCCCACCTACGAGCAGTACTTC.

Details on this clone: Other DNA sequences in this specimen translate into the identical CDR3. The chain uses TRBV6-5 and TRBJ1-1; weak D call: TRBD1 (5 bases). The germline V gene encodes CDR1 MNHEY and CDR2 SVGAGI. The CDR3 runs to 14 residues. V was clipped by 1 base and J by 3 bases, with 9 bases between them. The CDR3 DNA is TGTGCCAGCAGTTACTGGCAGGGCGACACTGAAGCTTTCTTT. Translating gives CASSYWQGDTEAFF.

This rearrangement joins TRBV28 to TRBJ1-1; no definite D call. The V and J ends lost 3 bases and 0 bases respectively, with 8 bases between them. This CDR3 is built from 14 residues. Germline CDR1 is MDHEN and CDR2 is SYDVKM. The CDR3 here is CASSFPAVNTEAFF. The CDR3 region has the DNA TGTGCCAGCAGTTTCCCGGCGGTGAACACTGAAGCTTTCTTT.

This sequence joins TRBV4-2 and TRBJ2-1; D remains ambiguous. Trimming took 0 bases from V and 4 from J, leaving 16 bases between them. There are 17 residues in the CDR3. Looked up from germline, CDR1 is LGHNA and CDR2 is YNFKEQ. The CDR3 region is CASSQDLGVTIYNEQFF. The CDR3 DNA is TGTGCCAGCAGCCAAGATCTAGGAGTAACTATTTACAATGAGCAGTTCTTC.

This clone was seen only a few times. The chain employs TRBV7-1 and TRBJ2-7; 7 bases are shared with TRBD1. TRBV7-1 is an ORF, with its function uncertain. V gave up 5 bases and J gave up 3 bases; unmatched junction bases: 13. The CDR3 extends over 16 amino acids. The CDR3 protein is CASSQDSWAGGYEQYF. Here the CDR3 DNA reads TGTGCCAGCAGCCAAGATTCGTGGGCAGGGGGCTACGAGCAGTACTTC.

A note on this clone: The sample holds other DNA sequences that translate to the same CDR3. The chain couples TRBV27 to TRBJ2-7; D remains unclear. Germline CDR1 MNHEY, CDR2 SMNVEV (reference sequence). Trimming cost V 0 bases and J 5 bases, with 14 bases left between them. The CDR3 has 15 residues. CDR3 region: CASSLSHHPANEQYF. For the CDR3, the DNA is TGTGCCAGCAGTTTATCGCACCACCCAGCGAACGAGCAGTACTTC.

The CDR3 nucleotides read TGTGCCAGCAGTTTAAGCGCAGGGGCCCCAAAAATTAATGAAAAACTGTTTTTT. This codes for CASSLSAGAPKINEKLFF. V is TRBV28 and J is TRBJ1-4; possibly TRBD1 for D (6 bases). Deletions cut 2 bases from V and 4 bases from J, with 20 bases between. Per the germline V gene, CDR1 is MDHEN and CDR2 is SYDVKM. This CDR3 is built from 18 residues.

J is TRBJ2-5 and V is TRBV19; 8 bases are a match to TRBD2. The CDR3 has 16 amino acids. The junction had 9 bases not matched to a gene; V was cut back by 0 bases and J by 6 bases. Germline V gene sequence: CDR1 LNHDA, CDR2 SQIVND (reference sequence). The CDR3 sequence is CASSIDSGLVTKTQYF. The CDR3 DNA sequence: TGTGCCAGTAGTATAGATTCGGGACTAGTCACGAAGACCCAGTACTTC.

This chain connects TRBV19 to TRBJ2-2; D call uncertain. There are 12 residues in the CDR3. From germline, CDR1 is LNHDA and CDR2 SQIVND (reference sequence). CDR3 DNA: TGTGGCACACCGGGGAACACCGGGGAGCTGTTTTTT. It is translated as CGTPGNTGELFF.

This sequence joins TRBV9 and TRBJ1-1; D unclear. This CDR3 contains 13 residues. The V end lost 0 bases, the J end lost 4 bases, and 7 bases lay between the germline ends. From germline, CDR1 is SGDLS and CDR2 YYNGEE. CDR3 bases: TGTGCCAGCAGCGTAGGTCCGTTCACTGAAGCTTTCTTT. Translation: CASSVGPFTEAFF. The full variable domain, rest sourced from reference TRBV9 and TRBJ1-1, is DSGVTQTPKHLITATGQRVTLRCSPRSGDLSVYWYQQSLDQGLQFLIQYYNGEERAKGNILERFSAQQFPDLHSELNLSSLELGDSALYFCASSVGPFTEAFFGQGTRLTVV.

This clone has just a few counts. The rearrangement links TRBV4-1 to TRBJ2-2; TRBD2 aligns across 15 bases. The V and J ends lost 6 bases and 4 bases, in that order; junction bases with no gene match: 12. The CDR3 has 19 amino acids. The germline V gene has CDR1 MGHRA and CDR2 YSYEKL. CDR3 sequence reads: CASRTGLAGGHGVTGELFF. In nucleotides, the CDR3 is TGCGCCAGCAGGACAGGACTAGCGGGGGGGCATGGGGTCACCGGGGAGCTGTTTTTT.

With regard to this clone: Because it lacks the conserved phenylalanine or tryptophan at the end, this CDR3 is likely a read error. This chain joins TRBV4-1 and TRBJ1-2; D possibly corresponds to TRBD1 (5 bases). The CDR3 has 15 amino acids. The germline V gene encodes CDR1 MGHRA and CDR2 YSYEKL. Trimming cost V 0 bases and J 3 bases, with 11 bases left between them. The CDR3 bases are TGCGCCAGCAGCCAAGACCCTACAGGTTACTATGGCTACACCCTC. Translation gives CASSQDPTGYYGYTL.

This clone was detected only a few times. The chain has TRBV9 and TRBJ2-6; D remains ambiguous. Between the trimmed V and J ends, which lost 3 bases and 1 base, there was a span of 11 bases. There are 16 residues in the CDR3. From germline, CDR1 is SGDLS and CDR2 YYNGEE. CDR3 bases: TGTGCCAGCAGCGCCGACGACACTTCTGGGGCCAACGTCCTGACTTTC. This encodes CASSADDTSGANVLTF.

The rearrangement uses TRBV9 and TRBJ2-1; 7 bases are shared with TRBD2. After removal of 4 bases from V and 8 bases from J, the junction contained 9 bases not matched to a gene. CDR3 length: 14 amino acids. The germline gives CDR1 SGDLS, CDR2 YYNGEE. The DNA for the CDR3 is TGTGCCAGCAGCCCAAGCGGGAAAAGGGATGAGCAGTTCTTC. It yields the protein CASSPSGKRDEQFF.

The chain recombines TRBV6-4 with TRBJ2-3; 11 bases align to TRBD2. Trimming removed 3 bases from V and 4 bases from J; junction bases left unmatched: 6. This CDR3 has 16 residues. Per the germline V gene, CDR1 is MRHNA and CDR2 is SNTAGT. The CDR3 region is CASSEAIAGGPDTQYF. The CDR3 DNA is TGTGCCAGCAGTGAAGCTATAGCGGGAGGGCCAGATACGCAGTATTTT.

The V call is TRBV29-1, the J call TRBJ2-1; 11 nucleotides match TRBD2. This CDR3 spans 15 amino acids. The junction had 7 bases not matched to a gene; V was cut back by 1 base and J by 8 bases. CDR1 and CDR2 from the germline V gene are SQVTM and ANQGSEA. In nucleotides, the CDR3 is TGCAGCGTTGAAGGGGGACTAGCGGTAGTGGATGAGCAGTTCTTC. Translating it yields CSVEGGLAVVDEQFF.

The gene calls are TRBV27 and TRBJ2-1; 7 positions agree with TRBD2. The CDR3 consists of 15 residues. Germline loops: CDR1 MNHEY, CDR2 SMNVEV (reference sequence). Trimming removed 6 bases from V and 0 bases from J; junction bases left unmatched: 5. The CDR3 DNA reads as TGTGCCAGCAGGCCTAGCGGAAACTCCTACAATGAGCAGTTCTTC. Translation: CASRPSGNSYNEQFF.

There are many counts of this clone. CDR3: CASSLAQYGYTF. The DNA of the CDR3 is TGTGCCAGCAGCTTAGCGCAGTATGGCTACACCTTC. The chain recombines TRBV7-2 with TRBJ1-2; D is unclear. V dropped 0 bases and J dropped 5 bases, with 4 bases sitting between them. Germline values: CDR1 SGHTA, CDR2 FQGNSA. The CDR3 extends over 12 amino acids.

V is TRBV7-2 and J is TRBJ2-7; D possibly corresponds to TRBD2 (7 bases). Trimming cost V 3 bases and J 2 bases, with 11 bases left between them. CDR1 and CDR2 from the germline V gene are SGHTA and FQGNSA. CDR3 length equals 14 residues. Here the CDR3 DNA reads TGTGCCAGCAGCTTGGGAGGGGGAGCCTACGAGCAGTACTTC. Amino acids: CASSLGGGAYEQYF. The full variable domain, its missing parts supplied by reference TRBV7-2 and TRBJ2-7, is GAGVSQSPSNKVTEKGKDVELRCDPISGHTALYWYRQSLGQGLEFLIYFQGNSAPDKSGLPSDRFSAERTGGSVSTLTIQRTQQEDSAVYLCASSLGGGAYEQYFGPGTRLTVT.

The chain carries TRBV28 and TRBJ2-1; the D gene is possibly TRBD2 (5 bases). Deletions cut 2 bases from V and 10 bases from J, with 12 bases between. CDR3 size: 13 residues. Germline CDR1 and CDR2: MDHEN and SYDVKM. This CDR3 reads CASSLPGSQEQFF. The CDR3 region has the DNA TGTGCCAGCAGTTTACCGGGGTCCCAGGAGCAGTTCTTC.

The chain recombines TRBV19 with TRBJ2-7, with D possibly TRBD2 on 6 matching bases. Germline values: CDR1 LNHDA, CDR2 SQIVND (reference sequence). This CDR3 is 14 amino acids long. Trimming stripped 5 bases from V and 3 bases from J, with 14 bases between. The CDR3 loop is CASSVGGDNYEQYF. In DNA, the CDR3 is TGTGCCAGTAGTGTAGGCGGGGATAACTACGAGCAGTACTTC.

The chain uses TRBV12-5 and TRBJ2-5, with 8 bases aligning to TRBD1. V was pared by 2 bases and J by 8 bases, with 10 bases of the junction left unmatched. There are 15 residues in the CDR3. Germline assignment: CDR1 LGHNT and CDR2 FRNRAP. CDR3 region: CASGLTGTGDPTQYF. The CDR3 DNA sequence: TGTGCTAGTGGTTTGACCGGGACAGGAGATCCCACCCAGTACTTC.

The chain couples TRBV4-3 to TRBJ2-7; TRBD1 aligns across 8 bases. This CDR3 spans 15 amino acids. The germline gives CDR1 LGHNA, CDR2 YSLEER. V lost 3 bases, J lost 4 bases, and 8 bases stayed unmatched. The CDR3: CASSHSATGEYEQYF. CDR3 sequence (DNA): TGCGCCAGCAGCCATTCCGCGACAGGGGAATACGAGCAGTACTTC.